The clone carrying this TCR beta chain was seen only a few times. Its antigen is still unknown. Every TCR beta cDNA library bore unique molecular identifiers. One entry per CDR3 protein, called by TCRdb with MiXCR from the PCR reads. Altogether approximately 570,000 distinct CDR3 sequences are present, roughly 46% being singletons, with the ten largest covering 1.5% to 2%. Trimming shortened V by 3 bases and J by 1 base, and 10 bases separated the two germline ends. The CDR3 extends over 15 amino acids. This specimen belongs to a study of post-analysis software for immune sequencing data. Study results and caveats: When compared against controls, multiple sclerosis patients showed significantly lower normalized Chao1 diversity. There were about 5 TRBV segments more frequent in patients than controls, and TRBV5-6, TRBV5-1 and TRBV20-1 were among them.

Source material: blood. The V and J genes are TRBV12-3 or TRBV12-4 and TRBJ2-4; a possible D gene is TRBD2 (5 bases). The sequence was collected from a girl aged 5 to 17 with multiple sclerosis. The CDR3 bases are TGTGCCAGCAGTTTTGGGGTAGCGGCCAAAAACATTCAGTACTTC. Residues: CASSFGVAAKNIQYF.